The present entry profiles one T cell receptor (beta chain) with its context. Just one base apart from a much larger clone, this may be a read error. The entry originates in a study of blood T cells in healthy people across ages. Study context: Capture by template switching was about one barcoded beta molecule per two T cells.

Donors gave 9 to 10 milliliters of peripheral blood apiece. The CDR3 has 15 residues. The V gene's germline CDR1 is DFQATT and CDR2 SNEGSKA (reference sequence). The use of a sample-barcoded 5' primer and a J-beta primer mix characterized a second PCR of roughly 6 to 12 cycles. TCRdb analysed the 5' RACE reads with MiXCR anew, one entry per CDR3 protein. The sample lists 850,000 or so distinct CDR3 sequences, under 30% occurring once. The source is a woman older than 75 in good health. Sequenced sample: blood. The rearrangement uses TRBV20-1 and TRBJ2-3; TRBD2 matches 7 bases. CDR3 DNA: TGCAGTGCCATTTCGGCGGCTGGGAGGGCAGATGCGCAGTATTTT. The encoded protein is CSAISAAGRADAQYF.